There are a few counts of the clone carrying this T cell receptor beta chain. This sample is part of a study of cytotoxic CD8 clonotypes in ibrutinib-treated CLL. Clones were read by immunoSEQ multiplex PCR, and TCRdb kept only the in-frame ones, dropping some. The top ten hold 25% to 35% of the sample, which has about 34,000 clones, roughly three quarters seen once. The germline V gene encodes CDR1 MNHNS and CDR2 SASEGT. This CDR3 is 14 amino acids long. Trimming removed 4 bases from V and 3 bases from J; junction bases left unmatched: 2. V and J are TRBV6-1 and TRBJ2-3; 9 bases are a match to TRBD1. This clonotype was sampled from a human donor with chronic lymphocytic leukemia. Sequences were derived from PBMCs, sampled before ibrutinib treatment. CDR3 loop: CASSAGTGTDTQYF. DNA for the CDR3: TGTGCCAGCAGTGCCGGGACAGGGACAGATACGCAGTATTTT.